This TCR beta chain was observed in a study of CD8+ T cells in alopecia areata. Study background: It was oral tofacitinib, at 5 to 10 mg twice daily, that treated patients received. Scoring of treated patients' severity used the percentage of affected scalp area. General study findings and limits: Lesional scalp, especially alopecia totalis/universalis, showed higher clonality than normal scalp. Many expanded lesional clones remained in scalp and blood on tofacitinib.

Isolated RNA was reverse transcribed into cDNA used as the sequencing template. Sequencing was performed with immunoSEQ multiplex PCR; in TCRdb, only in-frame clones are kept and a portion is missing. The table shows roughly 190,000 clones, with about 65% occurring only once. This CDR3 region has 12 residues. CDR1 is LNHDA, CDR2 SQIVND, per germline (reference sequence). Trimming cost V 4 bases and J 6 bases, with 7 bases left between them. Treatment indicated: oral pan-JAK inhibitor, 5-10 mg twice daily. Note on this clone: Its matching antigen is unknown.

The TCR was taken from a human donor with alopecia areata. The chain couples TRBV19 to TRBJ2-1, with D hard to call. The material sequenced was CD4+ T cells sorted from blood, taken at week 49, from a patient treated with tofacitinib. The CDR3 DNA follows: TGTGCCAGTAGTAGAGAGCTCAATGAGCAGTTCTTC. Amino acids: CASSRELNEQFF.